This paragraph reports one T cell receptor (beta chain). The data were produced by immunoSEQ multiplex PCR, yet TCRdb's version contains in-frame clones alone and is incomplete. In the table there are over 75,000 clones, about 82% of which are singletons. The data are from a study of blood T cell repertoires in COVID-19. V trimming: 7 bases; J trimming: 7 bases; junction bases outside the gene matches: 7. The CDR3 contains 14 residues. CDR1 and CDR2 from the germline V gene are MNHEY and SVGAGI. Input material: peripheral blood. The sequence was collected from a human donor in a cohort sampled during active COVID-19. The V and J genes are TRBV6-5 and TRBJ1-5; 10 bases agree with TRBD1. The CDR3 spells CASTPGQGIQPQHF. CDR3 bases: TGTGCCAGCACTCCGGGACAGGGGATACAGCCCCAGCATTTT.